This TCR beta chain was sequenced during a study of cytomegalovirus exposure and HLA in healthy donors. Study-wide results and caveats: Per a later analysis, HLA-associated TCR beta chains showed more clonal expansion than other, equally common TCR beta chains.

The PCR contained 60 Vbeta and 13 Jbeta primers. Method: immunoSEQ multiplex PCR; TCRdb's copy keeps in-frame clones and lacks some. The sample comprises 150,000 to 200,000 clones, under 85% of which are singletons, and approximately 1.4% rests with the top ten. Germline V gives CDR1 KGHSH, CDR2 LQKENI. This CDR3 region has 14 residues. V shed 2 bases and J 0 bases; nucleotides not matched to a gene: 1. Worth noting for this clone: The antigen remains unidentified.

The sample comprised PBMCs. V and J are TRBV18 and TRBJ2-7; 7 positions match TRBD1. This receptor was taken from a woman aged 25 to 39 in good health and CMV-seronegative. The CDR3 DNA reads TGTGCCAGCTCACCAGCAGGGGGCTCCTACGAGCAGTACTTC. This translates into CASSPAGGSYEQYF.